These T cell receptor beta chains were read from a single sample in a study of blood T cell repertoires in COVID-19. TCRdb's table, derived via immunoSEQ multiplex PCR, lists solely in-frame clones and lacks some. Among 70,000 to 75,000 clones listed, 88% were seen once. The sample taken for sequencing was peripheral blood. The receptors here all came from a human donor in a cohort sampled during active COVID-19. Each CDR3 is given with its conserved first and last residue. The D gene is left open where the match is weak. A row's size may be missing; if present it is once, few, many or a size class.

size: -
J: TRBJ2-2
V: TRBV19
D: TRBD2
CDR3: CASTKGFLAGELFF
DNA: TGTGCCAGTACCAAGGGGTTCCTAGCGGGAGAGCTGTTTTTT

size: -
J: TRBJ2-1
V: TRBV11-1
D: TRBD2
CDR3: CASSLAGTSGYNEQFF
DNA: TGTGCCAGCAGCTTAGCGGGGACTAGCGGTTACAATGAGCAGTTCTTC

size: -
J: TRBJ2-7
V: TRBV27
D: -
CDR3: CASFGFGEQYF
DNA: TGTGCCAGCTTTGGCTTTGGCGAGCAGTACTTC

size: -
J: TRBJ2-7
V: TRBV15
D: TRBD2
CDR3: CATSRDLGTSGRAHEQYF
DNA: TGTGCCACCAGCAGAGATCTGGGGACTAGCGGGAGAGCTCACGAGCAGTACTTC

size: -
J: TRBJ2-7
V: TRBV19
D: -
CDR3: CASRATSDQMSYEQYF
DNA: TGTGCCAGTAGAGCGACCTCTGACCAAATGTCCTACGAGCAGTACTTC

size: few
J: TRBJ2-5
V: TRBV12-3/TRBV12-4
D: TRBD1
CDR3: CASSSGGQETQYF
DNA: TGTGCCAGCAGTTCAGGGGGCCAAGAGACCCAGTACTTC

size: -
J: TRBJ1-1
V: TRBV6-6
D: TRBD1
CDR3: CASSQGQFGTEAFF
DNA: TGTGCCAGCAGCCAGGGACAGTTTGGCACTGAAGCTTTCTTT

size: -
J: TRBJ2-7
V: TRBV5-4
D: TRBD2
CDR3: CAFTRGGPSEQYF
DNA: TGTGCCTTCACGAGGGGAGGGCCTAGTGAGCAGTACTTC

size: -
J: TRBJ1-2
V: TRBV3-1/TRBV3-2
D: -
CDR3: CASSQDVSSHGYTF
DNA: TGTGCCAGCAGCCAAGATGTTAGCAGTCATGGCTACACCTTC

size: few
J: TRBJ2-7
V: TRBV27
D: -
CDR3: CASSGLAGQVDEQYF
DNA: TGTGCCAGCTCTGGGCTAGCGGGACAGGTCGACGAGCAGTACTTC